Shown below are 28 T cell receptor beta chains from a single sample sequenced in a study of blood T cell repertoires in COVID-19. Here immunoSEQ multiplex PCR was the method, and the copy in TCRdb shows in-frame clones only, minus some. The profile shows a few hundred thousand clones, 85% of them singletons. Material: PBMCs or T cells enriched from blood (not recorded which). These receptors were obtained from a woman aged 50 to 60 who had been exposed to COVID-19.

This clone has just one count. This chain links TRBV25-1 with TRBJ1-2, with D hard to call. Germline-derived CDR1 and CDR2 are MGHDK and SYGVNS. Trimming cost V 5 bases and J 4 bases, with 11 bases left between them. This CDR3 region has 13 residues. The CDR3 sequence: CASSPGLSYGYTF. CDR3 coding DNA: TGTGCCAGCAGTCCCGGACTGAGCTATGGCTACACCTTC.

The chain couples TRBV29-1 to TRBJ1-5; D is uncertain. The CDR3 consists of 12 residues. Germline V gene data show CDR1 as SQVTM and CDR2 as ANQGSEA. Trimming took 0 bases from V and 5 from J, leaving 5 bases between them. The CDR3 sequence: CSVEDPDQPQHF. The CDR3 DNA reads TGCAGCGTTGAAGATCCGGATCAGCCCCAGCATTTT. Supplemented by reference TRBV29-1 and TRBJ1-5, the full variable domain reads SAVISQKPSRDICQRGTSLTIQCQVDSQVTMMFWYRQQPGQSLTLIATANQGSEATYESGFVIDKFPISRPNLTFSTLTVSNMSPEDSSIYLCSVEDPDQPQHFGDGTRLSIL.

CDR3 protein: CATSGLRDRRNTGELFF. The CDR3 DNA follows: TGTGCCACCAGCGGCCTCCGGGACAGGAGGAACACCGGGGAGCTGTTTTTT. The J gene is TRBJ2-2, the V gene TRBV15; 8 bases are shared with TRBD1. With V trimmed by 5 bases and J by 1 base, 9 bases remained unmatched. Germline CDR1 reads LNHNV; CDR2 reads YYDKDF (reference sequence). The CDR3 consists of 17 residues.

The V gene is TRBV27, the J gene TRBJ2-1, with TRBD2 matching over 16 bases. This CDR3 spans 18 amino acids. CDR1 is MNHEY, CDR2 SMNVEV, per germline (reference sequence). V dropped 2 bases and J dropped 10; count of bases not matched to a gene: 11. The CDR3 loop reads CASSLIGTSGGATDEQFF. The CDR3 DNA reads TGTGCCAGCAGTTTAATTGGGACTAGCGGGGGGGCAACGGACGAGCAGTTCTTC.

The genes are TRBV5-6 and TRBJ1-6; TRBD1 might be the D (5 bases). Germline CDR1 reads SGHDT; CDR2 reads YYEEEE. V was trimmed by 2 bases and J by 7 bases, leaving 10 bases between them. The length of the CDR3 is 14 residues. The CDR3 DNA sequence: TGTGCCAGCAGCTTCGGGGGTACGAATTCACCCCTCCACTTT. As protein: CASSFGGTNSPLHF. Drawing the rest from reference TRBV5-6 and TRBJ1-6, the complete variable domain is DAGVTQSPTHLIKTRGQQVTLRCSPKSGHDTVSWYQQALGQGPQFIFQYYEEEERQRGNFPDRFSGHQFPNYSSELNVNALLLGDSALYLCASSFGGTNSPLHFGNGTRLTVT.

This chain joins TRBV5-1 and TRBJ2-2, with unresolved D. V lost 0 bases and J lost 7, with 7 bases in between. The CDR3 extends over 13 amino acids. Germline CDR1 reads SGHRS; CDR2 reads YFSETQ. CDR3 loop: CASSLATDGELFF. As DNA, the CDR3 is TGCGCCAGCAGCTTGGCGACTGACGGGGAGCTGTTTTTT. Variable domain in full (rest from reference TRBV5-1 and TRBJ2-2): KAGVTQTPRYLIKTRGQQVTLSCSPISGHRSVSWYQQTPGQGLQFLFEYFSETQRNKGNFPGRFSGRQFSNSRSEMNVSTLELGDSALYLCASSLATDGELFFGEGSRLTVL.

J is TRBJ1-1 and V is TRBV28; perhaps TRBD1 as D (5 bases). CDR1 is MDHEN, CDR2 SYDVKM, per germline. With 6 bases removed from V and 0 bases from J, the gap between germline ends came to 11 bases. The length of the CDR3 is 14 residues. This CDR3 reads CASSPRGMNTEAFF. In DNA, the CDR3 is TGTGCCAGCAGCCCCCGGGGGATGAACACTGAAGCTTTCTTT.

J is TRBJ1-1 and V is TRBV10-2, with 9 bases lining up with TRBD1. Trimming cost V 4 bases and J 0 bases; bases outside gene matches: 12. Germline V gene sequence: CDR1 WSHSY, CDR2 SAAADI. This CDR3 has 18 amino acids. The CDR3 region is CASSGPPGQGKVNTEAFF. In DNA form, the CDR3 reads TGCGCCAGCAGTGGCCCTCCGGGACAGGGTAAGGTGAACACTGAAGCTTTCTTT.

This clone was counted a single time. V and J are TRBV5-1 and TRBJ1-4; 10 nucleotides agree with TRBD1. There are 14 residues in the CDR3. Germline values: CDR1 SGHRS, CDR2 YFSETQ. V dropped 7 bases and J dropped 8; count of bases not matched to a gene: 8. The CDR3 region has the DNA TGCGCCAGCCGACCCGACAGGGGGCGGGAAAAACTGTTTTTT. As protein: CASRPDRGREKLFF.

To note about this clone: One end of the junction is discordant with germline, which a read error may explain. The chain has TRBV24-1 and TRBJ2-1; D perhaps matches TRBD1 (6 bases). Germline V CDR1 and CDR2: KGHDR, SFDVKD. The CDR3 spans 11 residues. The CDR3 sequence is CATSDSQGMVF. The CDR3 DNA is TGTGCCACCAGTGATTCACAGGGTATGGTCTTC.

This chain uses TRBV30 with TRBJ1-2; D remains ambiguous. The length of the CDR3 is 13 residues. Germline CDR1 is GTSNPN and CDR2 is SVGIG (reference sequence). V lost 2 bases, J lost 5 bases, and 12 bases lay in between. The CDR3 spells CAWSPSGQYGYTF. The CDR3 DNA reads TGTGCCTGGAGTCCCAGTGGGCAATATGGCTACACCTTC.

This chain joins TRBV24-1 and TRBJ2-6; maybe TRBD2 (5 bases). The CDR3 runs 14 residues. CDR1 is KGHDR, CDR2 SFDVKD, per germline. Trimming cost V 10 bases and J 0 bases, with 9 bases left between them. CDR3: CATSAGSGANVLTF. Here the CDR3 DNA reads TGTGCCACTTCCGCGGGCTCTGGGGCCAACGTCCTGACTTTC.

This chain links TRBV4-3 with TRBJ2-1; TRBD2 is a possible D gene (6 bases). V shed 4 bases and J shed 2 bases, with 15 bases lying between them. Germline values: CDR1 LGHNA, CDR2 YSLEER. There are 16 residues in the CDR3. The CDR3 here is CASSRGLPPTYNEQFF. DNA of the CDR3: TGCGCCAGCAGCCGGGGACTCCCGCCCACCTACAATGAGCAGTTCTTC.

The chain recombines TRBV5-4 with TRBJ1-1, with 7 bases lining up with TRBD1. CDR3 size: 17 residues. Germline-derived CDR1 and CDR2 are SGHNT and YYREEE (reference sequence). J was trimmed by 1 base and V by 0 bases; bases with no gene match: 9. CDR3 nucleotides: TGTGCCAGCAGCTTGGAGGTGGGGACAGTAAGGAACACTGAAGCTTTCTTT. Residues: CASSLEVGTVRNTEAFF.

This clone was picked up one time. The rearrangement uses TRBV28 and TRBJ2-2; 9 bases map to TRBD1. The V and J ends lost 5 bases and 5 bases, in that order; junction bases with no gene match: 12. This CDR3 spans 17 amino acids. Germline CDR1 reads MDHEN; CDR2 reads SYDVKM. This CDR3 is CASSPRSQGAGTGELFF. CDR3 in DNA: TGTGCCAGCAGTCCCCGGTCACAGGGGGCGGGGACCGGGGAGCTGTTTTTT.

The chain uses TRBV6-5 and TRBJ1-1, with TRBD1 matching 9 bases. The germline V gene has CDR1 MNHEY and CDR2 SVGAGI. CDR3 length: 12 amino acids. The V segment lost 10 bases and the J segment 4 bases; nucleotides outside the gene matches: 4. DNA of the CDR3: TGTGCCAACAGGGGGCAGGGCACTGAAGCTTTCTTT. Protein product: CANRGQGTEAFF.

The V and J genes are TRBV10-3 and TRBJ1-5; D is perhaps TRBD1 (5 bases). V was clipped by 3 bases and J by 5 bases, with 8 bases between them. Germline CDR1 reads ENHRY; CDR2 reads SYGVKD. The CDR3 contains 13 residues. The CDR3 is CAISDRVDQPQHF. The CDR3 DNA reads as TGTGCCATCAGTGACAGGGTTGATCAGCCCCAGCATTTT.

V gene TRBV19 combines with J gene TRBJ1-2; 10 bases fit TRBD1. The CDR3 runs to 15 residues. Trimming took 5 bases from V and 1 from J; bases not matched to a gene: 4. Looked up from germline, CDR1 is LNHDA and CDR2 is SQIVND (reference sequence). Here the CDR3 DNA reads TGTGCCAGTAGTGGACGGGACAGGGGTAACTATGGCTACACCTTC. Encoded protein: CASSGRDRGNYGYTF.

The rearrangement uses TRBV12-3 or TRBV12-4 and TRBJ1-2; D is uncertain. CDR3 length equals 13 residues. Trimming cost V 6 bases and J 4 bases, with 12 bases left between them. The DNA for the CDR3 is TGTGCCAGCAGCTCCGGGGTGAGCTATGGCTACACCTTC. This sequence encodes CASSSGVSYGYTF.

The chain couples TRBV12-3 or TRBV12-4 to TRBJ1-2, with D perhaps matching TRBD1 (6 bases). V was cut by 4 bases and J by 10 bases, with 16 bases left in between. The CDR3 is 13 residues long. As DNA, the CDR3 is TGTGCCAGCAGTTCAGTCAGGGGAGGGGACTACACCTTC. It encodes CASSSVRGGDYTF.

V and J are TRBV19 and TRBJ1-5; 9 bases agree with TRBD1. The CDR3 spans 15 residues. CDR1 is LNHDA, CDR2 SQIVND, per germline (reference sequence). V lost 4 bases to trimming and J lost 1 base; unmatched junction nucleotides: 2. DNA of the CDR3: TGTGCCAGTAGTAAGACAGGGGGGAGCAATCAGCCCCAGCATTTT. Translation: CASSKTGGSNQPQHF.

The chain recombines TRBV30 with TRBJ2-7; TRBD1 matches 7 bases. Germline trimming cut 2 bases from V and 6 bases from J; bases unmatched to any gene: 4. This CDR3 comprises 12 residues. Germline loops: CDR1 GTSNPN, CDR2 SVGIG (reference sequence). Written as DNA, the CDR3 is TGTGCCTGGAGTCAGACAGGGACCGAGCAGTACTTC. Translated: CAWSQTGTEQYF.

This rearrangement joins TRBV2 to TRBJ1-2; 10 nucleotides align to TRBD1. The CDR3 extends over 16 amino acids. V dropped 5 bases and J dropped 3; count of bases not matched to a gene: 9. The V gene's germline CDR1 is SNHLY and CDR2 FYNNEI. The DNA of the CDR3 is TGTGCCAGCAGTCCCGGGACAGGGGCCTCCCACTATGGCTACACCTTC. Encoded protein: CASSPGTGASHYGYTF.

This chain uses TRBV3-1 (or the pseudogene TRBV3-2) with TRBJ1-1, with 9 bases fitting TRBD1. V trimming: 0 bases; J trimming: 0 bases; junction bases outside the gene matches: 2. CDR3 length: 16 residues. Per germline, CDR1 LGHDT and CDR2 YNNKEL (reference sequence). For the CDR3, the DNA is TGTGCCAGCAGCCAAGAATGGACAGGGGTGAACACTGAAGCTTTCTTT. It translates to CASSQEWTGVNTEAFF.

V usage is TRBV5-4 and J usage is TRBJ2-1, with a weak D call TRBD2 (5 bases). The germline gives CDR1 SGHNT, CDR2 YYREEE (reference sequence). The CDR3 loop spans 17 amino acids. V was clipped by 4 bases and J by 3 bases, with 20 bases between them. DNA of the CDR3: TGTGCCAGCAGCCCGCAACAACCGGGGAGCCGCTACAATGAGCAGTTCTTC. Its protein is CASSPQQPGSRYNEQFF.

This rearrangement joins TRBV5-4 to TRBJ2-2; 9 nucleotides match TRBD1. J lost 5 bases, V lost 4 bases, and 6 bases had no gene match. The CDR3 is made up of 15 amino acids. Per germline, CDR1 SGHNT and CDR2 YYREEE (reference sequence). Here the CDR3 reads CASSPGQGRTGELFF. The CDR3 coding sequence is TGTGCCAGCAGCCCGGGACAGGGAAGGACCGGGGAGCTGTTTTTT.

V and J are TRBV4-1 and TRBJ1-1, with 9 bases matching TRBD1. The CDR3 consists of 16 residues. V was clipped by 0 bases and J by 3 bases; unmatched bases: 5. The germline CDR1 and CDR2 sequences are MGHRA and YSYEKL. The CDR3 spells CASSQEQGARDTEAFF. The DNA for the CDR3 is TGCGCCAGCAGCCAAGAACAGGGGGCGCGGGACACTGAAGCTTTCTTT.

The V and J genes are TRBV5-1 and TRBJ2-3; 10 bases agree with TRBD2. CDR3 length equals 16 residues. Unmatched junction bases numbered 6, after V lost 4 bases and J lost 1 base. Germline assignment: CDR1 SGHRS and CDR2 YFSETQ. In DNA form, the CDR3 reads TGCGCCAGCAGCGGTACCGGGACTAGCGGCACAGATACGCAGTATTTT. Translation: CASSGTGTSGTDTQYF.